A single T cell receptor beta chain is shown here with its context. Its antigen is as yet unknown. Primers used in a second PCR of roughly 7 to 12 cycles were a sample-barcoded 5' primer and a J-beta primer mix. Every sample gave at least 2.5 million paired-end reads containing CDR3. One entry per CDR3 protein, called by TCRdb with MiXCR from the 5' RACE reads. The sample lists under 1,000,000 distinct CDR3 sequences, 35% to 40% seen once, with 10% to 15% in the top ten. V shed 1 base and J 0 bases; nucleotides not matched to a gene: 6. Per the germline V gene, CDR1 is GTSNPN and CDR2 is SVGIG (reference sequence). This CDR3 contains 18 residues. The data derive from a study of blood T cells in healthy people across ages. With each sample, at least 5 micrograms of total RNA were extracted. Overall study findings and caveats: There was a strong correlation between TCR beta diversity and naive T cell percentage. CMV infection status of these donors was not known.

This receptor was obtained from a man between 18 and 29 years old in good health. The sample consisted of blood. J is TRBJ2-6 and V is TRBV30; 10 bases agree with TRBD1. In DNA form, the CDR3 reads TGTGCCTGGAGTGCCACGGGACAGGGGTTCTCTGGGGCCAACGTCCTGACTTTC. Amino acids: CAWSATGQGFSGANVLTF. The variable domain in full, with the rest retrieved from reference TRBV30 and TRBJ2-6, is SQTIHQWPATLVQPVGSPLSLECTVEGTSNPNLYWYRQAAGRGLQLLFYSVGIGQISSEVPQNLSASRPQDRQFILSSKKLLLSDSGFYLCAWSATGQGFSGANVLTFGAGSRLTVL.